This TCR beta chain was captured in a study of shared clonotypes between healthy human individuals. This clone was detected only a few times. The method was immunoSEQ multiplex PCR; TCRdb's version includes in-frame clones alone and lacks a portion of them. The sample contains roughly 2.5 million clones, more than 90% of which appear only once. The material sequenced was naive CD4+ T cells sorted from blood. The subset was: CD45RA+ positively selected. This sequence was found in a man aged 18-30 years in good health.

The DNA for the CDR3 is TGTGCCAGCAGAGGGACGGCCCTGGGGCCCCAGCATTTT. Amino acid sequence: CASRGTALGPQHF. The chain employs TRBV6-1 and TRBJ1-5, with D maybe TRBD1 (5 bases). Looked up from germline, CDR1 is MNHNS and CDR2 is SASEGT. This CDR3 is 13 amino acids long. V gave up 6 bases and J gave up 9 bases, with 15 bases separating them.